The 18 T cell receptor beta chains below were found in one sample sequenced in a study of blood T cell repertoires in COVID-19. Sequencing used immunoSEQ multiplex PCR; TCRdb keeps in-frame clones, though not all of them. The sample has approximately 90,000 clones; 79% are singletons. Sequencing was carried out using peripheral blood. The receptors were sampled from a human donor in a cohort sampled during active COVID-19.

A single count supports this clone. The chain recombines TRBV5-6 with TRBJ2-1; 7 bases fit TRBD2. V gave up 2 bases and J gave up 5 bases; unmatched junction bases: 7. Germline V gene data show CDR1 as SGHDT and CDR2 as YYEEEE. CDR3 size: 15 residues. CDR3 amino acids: CASSLQAGLHNEQFF. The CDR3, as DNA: TGTGCCAGCAGCTTACAAGCGGGACTCCACAATGAGCAGTTCTTC.

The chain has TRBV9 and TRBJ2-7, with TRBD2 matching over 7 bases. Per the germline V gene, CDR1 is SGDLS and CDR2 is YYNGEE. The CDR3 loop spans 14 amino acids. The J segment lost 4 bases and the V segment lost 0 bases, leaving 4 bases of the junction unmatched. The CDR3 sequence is CASSVELAPYEQYF. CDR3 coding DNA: TGTGCCAGCAGCGTAGAACTAGCGCCGTACGAGCAGTACTTC.

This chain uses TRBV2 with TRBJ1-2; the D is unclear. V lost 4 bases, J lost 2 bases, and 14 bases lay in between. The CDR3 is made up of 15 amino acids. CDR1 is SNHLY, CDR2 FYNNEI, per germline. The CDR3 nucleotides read TGTGCCAGCAGTGCGGGAGGTGGGAACAACTATGGCTACACCTTC. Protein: CASSAGGGNNYGYTF. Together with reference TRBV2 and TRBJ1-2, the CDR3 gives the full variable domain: EPEVTQTPSHQVTQMGQEVILRCVPISNHLYFYWYRQILGQKVEFLVSFYNNEISEKSEIFDDQFSVERPDGSNFTLKIRSTKLEDSAMYFCASSAGGGNNYGYTFGSGTRLTVV.

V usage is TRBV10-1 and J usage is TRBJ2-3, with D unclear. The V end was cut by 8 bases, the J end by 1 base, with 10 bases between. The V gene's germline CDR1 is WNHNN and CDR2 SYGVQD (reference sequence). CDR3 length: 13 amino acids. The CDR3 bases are TGCGCCAGCGGCGCGGCGGGCACAGATACGCAGTATTTT. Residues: CASGAAGTDTQYF.

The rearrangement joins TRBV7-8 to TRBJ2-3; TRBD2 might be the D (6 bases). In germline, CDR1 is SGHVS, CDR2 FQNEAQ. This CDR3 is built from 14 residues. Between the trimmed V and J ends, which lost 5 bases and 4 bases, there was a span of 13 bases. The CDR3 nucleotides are TGTGCCAGCAGCATGCGGGACGGGTCAGATACGCAGTATTTT. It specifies CASSMRDGSDTQYF.

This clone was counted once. The chain's CDR3 is CASSIGQDLSTDTQYF. DNA of the CDR3: TGTGCCAGTAGTATAGGACAGGACCTTAGCACAGATACGCAGTATTTT. V gene TRBV19 combines with J gene TRBJ2-3; the D gene is possibly TRBD1 (6 bases). V gave up 1 base and J gave up 0 bases, with 11 bases separating them. The CDR3 spans 16 residues. Germline CDR1 and CDR2: LNHDA and SQIVND (reference sequence).

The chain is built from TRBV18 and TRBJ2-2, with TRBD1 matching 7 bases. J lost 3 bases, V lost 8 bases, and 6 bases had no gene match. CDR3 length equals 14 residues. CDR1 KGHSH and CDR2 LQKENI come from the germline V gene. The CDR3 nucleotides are TGTGCCAGCACAGGACAGGTGGACACCGGGGAGCTGTTTTTT. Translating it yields CASTGQVDTGELFF.

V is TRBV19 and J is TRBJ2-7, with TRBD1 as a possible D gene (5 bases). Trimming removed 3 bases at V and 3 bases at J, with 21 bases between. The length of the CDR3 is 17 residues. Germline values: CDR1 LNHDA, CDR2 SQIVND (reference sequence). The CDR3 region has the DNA TGTGCCAGTAGTATTAGATCAGGGAAAAGAAGTATCTACGAGCAGTACTTC. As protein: CASSIRSGKRSIYEQYF.

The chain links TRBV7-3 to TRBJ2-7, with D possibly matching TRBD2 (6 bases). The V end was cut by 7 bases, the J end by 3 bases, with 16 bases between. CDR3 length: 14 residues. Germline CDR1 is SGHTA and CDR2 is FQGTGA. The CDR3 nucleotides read TGTGCCAGCACACCGGGACTGGGGAGCTACGAGCAGTACTTC. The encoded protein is CASTPGLGSYEQYF.

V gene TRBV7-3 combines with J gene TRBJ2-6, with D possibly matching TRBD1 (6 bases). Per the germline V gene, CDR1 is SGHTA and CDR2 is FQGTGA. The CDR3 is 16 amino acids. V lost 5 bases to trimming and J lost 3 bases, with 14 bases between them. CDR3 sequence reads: CASSAGVFGGANVLTF. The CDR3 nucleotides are TGTGCCAGCAGCGCAGGGGTCTTCGGTGGGGCCAACGTCCTGACTTTC. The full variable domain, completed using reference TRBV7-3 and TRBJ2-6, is GAGVSQTPSNKVTEKGKYVELRCDPISGHTALYWYRQSLGQGPEFLIYFQGTGAADDSGLPNDRFFAVRPEGSVSTLKIQRTERGDSAVYLCASSAGVFGGANVLTFGAGSRLTVL.

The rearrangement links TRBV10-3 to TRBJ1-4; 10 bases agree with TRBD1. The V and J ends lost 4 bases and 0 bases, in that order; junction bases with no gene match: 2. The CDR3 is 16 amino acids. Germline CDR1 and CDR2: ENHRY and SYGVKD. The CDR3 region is CAISVGQGTTNEKLFF. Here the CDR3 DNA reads TGTGCCATCAGTGTGGGACAGGGGACAACTAATGAAAAACTGTTTTTT.

CDR3 nucleotides: TGTGCCAGCAGTAGTCAGACTTTCTCTGAAGCTTTCTTT. Translated, it gives CASSSQTFSEAFF. The rearrangement joins TRBV6-4 to TRBJ1-1; no definite D call. Germline V lookup: CDR1 MRHNA, CDR2 SNTAGT. Trimming shortened V by 5 bases and J by 6 bases, and 13 bases separated the two germline ends. The CDR3 has 13 amino acids.

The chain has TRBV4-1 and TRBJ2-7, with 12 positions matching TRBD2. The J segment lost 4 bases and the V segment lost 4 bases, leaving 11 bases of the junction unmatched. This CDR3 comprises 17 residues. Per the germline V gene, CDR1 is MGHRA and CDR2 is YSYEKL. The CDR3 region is CASSPIATSGSRYEQYF. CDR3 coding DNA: TGCGCCAGCAGCCCTATCGCGACTAGCGGGAGTAGGTACGAGCAGTACTTC.

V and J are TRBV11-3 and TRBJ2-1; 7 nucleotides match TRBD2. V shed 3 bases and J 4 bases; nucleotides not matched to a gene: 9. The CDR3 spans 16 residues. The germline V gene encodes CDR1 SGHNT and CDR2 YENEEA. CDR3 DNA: TGTGCCAGCAGCTTCCTCCGGGGCGGGGGTTACAATGAGCAGTTCTTC. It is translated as CASSFLRGGGYNEQFF.

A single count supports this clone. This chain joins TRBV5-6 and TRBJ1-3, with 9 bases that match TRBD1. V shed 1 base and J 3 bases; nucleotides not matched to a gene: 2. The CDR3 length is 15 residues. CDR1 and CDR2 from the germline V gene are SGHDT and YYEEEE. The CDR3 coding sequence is TGTGCCAGCAGCTTGCCGACAGGGGGTGGAAACACCATATATTTT. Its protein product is CASSLPTGGGNTIYF.

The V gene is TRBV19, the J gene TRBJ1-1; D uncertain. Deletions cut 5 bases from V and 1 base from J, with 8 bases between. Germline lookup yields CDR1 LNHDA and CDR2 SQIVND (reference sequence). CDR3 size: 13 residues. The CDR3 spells CASSLTGNTEAFF. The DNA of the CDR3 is TGTGCCAGTAGTCTTACGGGGAACACTGAAGCTTTCTTT.

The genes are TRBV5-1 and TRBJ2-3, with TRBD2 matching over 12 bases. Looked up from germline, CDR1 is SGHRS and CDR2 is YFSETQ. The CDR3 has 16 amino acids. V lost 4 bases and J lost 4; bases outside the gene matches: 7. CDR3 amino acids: CASSPPLAGGPDTQYF. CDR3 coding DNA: TGCGCCAGCAGCCCCCCTCTAGCGGGAGGGCCAGATACGCAGTATTTT.

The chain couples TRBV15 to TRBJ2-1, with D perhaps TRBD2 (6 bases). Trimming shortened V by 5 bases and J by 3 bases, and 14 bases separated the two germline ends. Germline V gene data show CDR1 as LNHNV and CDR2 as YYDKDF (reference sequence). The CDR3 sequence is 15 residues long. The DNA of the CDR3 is TGTGCCACCAGCCGCCTTTTCGGGGGCTACAATGAGCAGTTCTTC. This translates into CATSRLFGGYNEQFF. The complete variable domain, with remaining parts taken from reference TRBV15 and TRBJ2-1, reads DAMVIQNPRYQVTQFGKPVTLSCSQTLNHNVMYWYQQKSSQAPKLLFHYYDKDFNNEADTPDNFQSRRPNTSFCFLDIRSPGLGDTAMYLCATSRLFGGYNEQFFGPGTRLTVL.